This is a list of T cell receptor beta chains from one sample in a study of cytomegalovirus exposure and HLA in healthy donors. Libraries were prepared by immunoSEQ multiplex PCR; TCRdb keeps only in-frame clonotypes and omits some of them. The sample carries 200,000 to 250,000 clones, 60% to 85% recorded once. Sequenced sample: PBMCs. The source is a man aged 35 to 55 in good health and CMV-seronegative. The CDR3 runs from the conserved cysteine through the conserved F or W. D genes are given only for firm matches. Clone size appears in some rows only: once, few, many, or a class for an expanded clone.

>TRBJ2-5|NA|TRBV2|NA
TGTGCCAGCAGTGAGGGAGGTTTCGTGGGGGAGACCCAGTACTTC
CASSEGGFVGETQYF
>TRBJ2-7|TRBD2|TRBV7-9|NA
TGTGCCAGCAGCTTGGGACTAGCGGGTTACTACGAGCAGTACTTC
CASSLGLAGYYEQYF
>TRBJ2-3|NA|TRBV30|NA
TGTGCCTGCCCTGCCAGAGGAGATACGCAGTATTTT
CACPARGDTQYF
>TRBJ2-3|NA|TRBV5-1|NA
TGCGCCAGCAGCCTGCTTCGGAGCTCGGGCACAGATACGCAGTATTTT
CASSLLRSSGTDTQYF
>TRBJ2-1|NA|TRBV12-2|NA
TGTGCAAGTCGTGGCTGGACCAGAAGTGGGTTAACACGGAGGGACAATGAGCAGTTCTTC
CASRGWTRSGLTRRDNEQFF
>TRBJ1-2|TRBD1|TRBV6-6|few
TGTGCCAGCAGTCAAAGGGACAGAGCTAACTATGGCTACACCTTC
CASSQRDRANYGYTF
>TRBJ2-1|NA|TRBV4-1|NA
TGCGCCAGCAGCCAAGTACCAGGGGCAGGCTACAATGAGCAGTTCTTC
CASSQVPGAGYNEQFF
>TRBJ2-7|NA|TRBV4-3|NA
TGCGCCAGCAGCCAAGATGTGGTAGTGGGGACTTACGAGCAGTACTTC
CASSQDVVVGTYEQYF
>TRBJ2-5|TRBD2|TRBV19|NA
TGTGCCAGTTCCAGACTAGCGGGGGGGCCGATCCCAGAGACCCAGTACTTC
CASSRLAGGPIPETQYF
>TRBJ1-1|NA|TRBV6-1|NA
TGTGCCAGCATCGGATCGGCGGGGGAAGCTTTCTTT
CASIGSAGEAFF
>TRBJ1-1|NA|TRBV7-8|NA
TGTGCCAGCAGCACAAGCAATACAGCGAACACTGAAGCTTTCTTT
CASSTSNTANTEAFF
>TRBJ2-7|NA|TRBV2|NA
TGTGCCAGCAATGTCAGGGCCGAGCAGTACTTC
CASNVRAEQYF
>TRBJ2-7|NA|TRBV7-9|NA
TGTGCCAGCAGTCCCGAAAGGAGCTTACCCTACGAGCAGTACTTC
CASSPERSLPYEQYF
>TRBJ1-5|NA|TRBV6-5|once
TGTGCCAGCAGTGTCGGACAGTATAGCAATCAGCCCCAGCATTTT
CASSVGQYSNQPQHF
>TRBJ1-1|NA|TRBV5-1|NA
TGCGCCAGCAGCTTGGAACAGGCCGGGACTGAAGCTTTCTTT
CASSLEQAGTEAFF
>TRBJ2-7|NA|TRBV15|NA
TGTGCCACCAGCAGAGATGAGGGGGTTGGCGAGCAGTACTTC
CATSRDEGVGEQYF
>TRBJ1-2|TRBD1|TRBV30|once
TGTGCCTGGAGAAGGCCAGAGACAGGGACCCCTGATGGCTACACCTTC
CAWRRPETGTPDGYTF
>TRBJ2-3|NA|TRBV5-1|NA
TGCGCCAGCAGTGCCCGGACATCTGGCACAGATACGCAGTATTTT
CASSARTSGTDTQYF
>TRBJ2-2|NA|TRBV9|NA
TGTGCCAGCAGCGTAGAGGTGGCGGGGACCGGGGAGCTGTTTTTT
CASSVEVAGTGELFF
>TRBJ2-7|NA|TRBV5-1|NA
TGCGCCAGCAGAGGGGGGGGCCGGAACGAGCAGTACTTC
CASRGGGRNEQYF
>TRBJ2-5|NA|TRBV18|NA
TGTGCCAGCTCACCACCGGCAGGGGCGATCCAAGAGACCCAGTACTTC
CASSPPAGAIQETQYF
>TRBJ2-2|NA|TRBV7-3|NA
TGTGCCAGCAGCTTACGACTAGGGAACACCGGGGAGCTGTTTTTT
CASSLRLGNTGELFF
>TRBJ2-3|NA|TRBV5-4|NA
TGTGCCAGCAGCTTCAGTCCCACCGAAACGCAGTATTTT
CASSFSPTETQYF
>TRBJ2-2|NA|TRBV19|few
TGTGCCAGTAGTATCAGGACAGTCGGGGAGCTGTTTTTT
CASSIRTVGELFF
>TRBJ2-3|NA|TRBV6-5|few
TGTGCCAGCAGATCCTCCGTGGATACGCAGTATTTT
CASRSSVDTQYF
>TRBJ2-2|NA|TRBV5-1|NA
TGCGCCAGCAGCTTGGAAGCAAAGAGCAACGGGGAGCTGTTTTTT
CASSLEAKSNGELFF
>TRBJ1-3|NA|TRBV28|NA
TGTGCCAGCAGTTTTTCATCTGGAAACACCATATATTTT
CASSFSSGNTIYF
>TRBJ1-5|NA|TRBV27|NA
TGTGCCAGCAGCGGGCAGGGCTATCAGCCCCAGCATTTT
CASSGQGYQPQHF
>TRBJ2-5|TRBD2|TRBV7-2|NA
TGTGCCAGCAGCTTAGAAGAAGCGGGGGGGCTTAAGACCCAGTACTTC
CASSLEEAGGLKTQYF
>TRBJ1-3|NA|TRBV18|few
TGTGCCAGCTCGCCCGGGAGCACAAGGTCTGGAAACACCATATATTTT
CASSPGSTRSGNTIYF
>TRBJ1-2|NA|TRBV6-4|NA
TGTGCCAGCAGTGAAGGAGGCAGGGGCTACACCTTC
CASSEGGRGYTF
>TRBJ2-1|NA|TRBV28|NA
TGTGCCAGCAGGAAACCACTAGCTTACAATGAGCAGTTCTTC
CASRKPLAYNEQFF
>TRBJ2-3|TRBD2|TRBV5-1|NA
TGCGCCAGCAGCTGGACTAGCGACAGCACAGATACGCAGTATTTT
CASSWTSDSTDTQYF
>TRBJ1-1|TRBD1|TRBV5-8|NA
TGTGCCAGCAGCTATGGACAGGATAACACTGAAGCTTTCTTT
CASSYGQDNTEAFF
>TRBJ2-1|TRBD2|TRBV4-3|NA
TGCGCCAGCAGCCTCTTGGCGGGGGTAAACAATGAGCAGTTCTTC
CASSLLAGVNNEQFF
>TRBJ2-2|NA|TRBV9|NA
TGTGCCAGCAGCGCCTCAGGGGTCCCTCACACCGGGGAGCTGTTTTTT
CASSASGVPHTGELFF
>TRBJ1-1|TRBD1|TRBV7-9|NA
TGTGCCAGCAGCCCAGGACAGGGGACCCAGGGAGGGCGCACTGAAGCTTTCTTT
CASSPGQGTQGGRTEAFF
>TRBJ2-1|NA|TRBV7-6|few
TGTGCCAGCAGTTCCGGCAGGGATGAGCAGTTCTTC
CASSSGRDEQFF
>TRBJ1-1|NA|TRBV5-4|NA
TGTGCCAGCCAGATCGCCGTCGGGAGCACTGAAGCTTTCTTT
CASQIAVGSTEAFF
>TRBJ1-1|NA|TRBV5-6|NA
TGTGCCAGCAGCGGGGGCACGACGGCTGAAGCTTTCTTT
CASSGGTTAEAFF
>TRBJ2-7|TRBD1|TRBV10-3|NA
TGTGCCATCAGCCCCGGGACAGGTTACGAGCAGTACTTC
CAISPGTGYEQYF
>TRBJ1-3|TRBD1|TRBV9|NA
TGTGCCAGCAGCAAGTTACAGGGGTCCCAATCGGAGGGAAACACCATATATTTT
CASSKLQGSQSEGNTIYF
>TRBJ1-1|NA|TRBV5-4|once
TGTGCCAGCAGCGATACAGTGAACACTGAAGCTTTCTTT
CASSDTVNTEAFF
>TRBJ2-7|NA|TRBV7-6|NA
TGTGCCAGCACCCCCTCCACAGGGCAGAGCTACGAGCAGTACTTC
CASTPSTGQSYEQYF
>TRBJ1-2|TRBD1|TRBV9|NA
TGTGCCAGCAGCGTAGCCCCCGAGGGGGCGGACTATGGCTACACCTTC
CASSVAPEGADYGYTF
>TRBJ2-1|TRBD2|TRBV7-2|NA
TGTGCCAGCAGCTTAGCCGTAGGGACTAGCGGCTACAATGAGCAGTTCTTC
CASSLAVGTSGYNEQFF
>TRBJ2-7|NA|TRBV10-3|NA
TGTGCCATCAGTGTTGGGGGGAATCCCTACGAGCAGTACTTC
CAISVGGNPYEQYF